These 17 T cell receptor beta chains share one sample of origin, sequenced in a study of T cells in Graves' hyperthyroidism and ophthalmopathy. RNA transcripts provided the source from which TCR beta CDR3 regions were amplified. HTBI primers were the set used in a first-round RT-PCR of the TCR CDR3. TCRdb re-derived calls from the multiplex PCR reads in MiXCR, one entry per CDR3 protein. This table has about 520,000 distinct CDR3 sequences, around 22% appearing once. Sequenced sample: blood. The receptors here all came from a woman between 25 and 40 years old with Graves' ophthalmopathy.

The V gene is TRBV5-1, the J gene TRBJ2-7; D ambiguous. Germline assignment: CDR1 SGHRS and CDR2 YFSETQ. The CDR3 is 12 residues long. Trimming cost V 5 bases and J 5 bases, with 11 bases left between them. DNA for the CDR3: TGCGCCAGCAGGGGCAGCTGGGACGAGCAGTACTTC. Amino acids: CASRGSWDEQYF.

V is TRBV4-2 and J is TRBJ1-2; a possible D gene is TRBD1 (5 bases). From germline, CDR1 is LGHNA and CDR2 YNFKEQ. The germline V and J ends were trimmed by 1 base and 4 bases, with 19 bases remaining between them. This CDR3 is built from 17 residues. The chain's CDR3 is CASSQVGAKQESYGYTF. The CDR3 region has the DNA TGTGCCAGCAGCCAAGTTGGAGCGAAACAGGAGTCCTATGGCTACACCTTC.

This clonotype was counted many times. V and J are TRBV20-1 and TRBJ1-2; no clear D gene. V lost 3 bases and J lost 1, with 3 bases in between. The length of the CDR3 is 11 residues. Per the germline V gene, CDR1 is DFQATT and CDR2 is SNEGSKA (reference sequence). Written as DNA, the CDR3 is TGCAGTGCTAGCCTTAACTATGGCTACACCTTC. The encoded protein is CSASLNYGYTF.

This clonotype was counted many times. The chain couples TRBV29-1 to TRBJ2-2; possible D gene TRBD1, 5 bases. The V and J ends lost 2 bases and 1 base respectively, with 14 bases between them. Per the germline V gene, CDR1 is SQVTM and CDR2 is ANQGSEA. This CDR3 has 16 amino acids. The CDR3: CSVESQGYLNTGELFF. The CDR3 coding sequence is TGCAGCGTTGAATCGCAGGGCTACTTGAACACCGGGGAGCTGTTTTTT.

This clonotype was counted only a few times. The genes are TRBV6-5 and TRBJ1-3; the D gene is possibly TRBD1 (5 bases). The CDR3 loop spans 15 amino acids. Germline V lookup: CDR1 MNHEY, CDR2 SVGAGI. V was shortened by 1 base and J by 4 bases, with 11 bases between the two germline ends. CDR3: CASSYFQGRGNTIYF. CDR3 nucleotides: TGTGCCAGCAGTTACTTTCAGGGAAGAGGAAACACCATATATTTT.

This clonotype has ten or more counts. The chain combines TRBV12-5 with TRBJ1-2, with D perhaps matching TRBD1 (6 bases). CDR1 and CDR2 (germline): LGHNT, FRNRAP. This CDR3 region has 14 residues. The ends were cut back, 7 bases at V and 4 bases at J, with 16 bases in the middle. CDR3 in amino acids: CASALGTGAYGYTF. The CDR3 coding sequence is TGTGCTAGTGCCTTGGGAACGGGGGCCTATGGCTACACCTTC.

The V call is TRBV29-1, the J call TRBJ2-7; D is possibly TRBD1 (6 bases). Germline CDR1 is SQVTM and CDR2 is ANQGSEA. V was trimmed by 4 bases and J by 3 bases, leaving 19 bases between them. This CDR3 spans 15 amino acids. The CDR3 DNA is TGCAGCGTTGGTCGACAGGACAATTGGATCTACGAGCAGTACTTC. Amino acids: CSVGRQDNWIYEQYF.

The table lists this clonotype with a few counts. The chain joins TRBV7-9 to TRBJ2-7; the D gene could be TRBD1 or TRBD2 (6 bases each). The CDR3 length is 15 residues. Germline V gene sequence: CDR1 SEHNR, CDR2 FQNEAQ (reference sequence). Trimming stripped 2 bases from V and 5 bases from J, with 16 bases between. The CDR3: CASSLMSGAEDEQYF. The CDR3 DNA sequence: TGTGCCAGCAGCTTAATGTCGGGGGCTGAGGACGAGCAGTACTTC. Using reference TRBV7-9 and TRBJ2-7 for the parts outside the CDR3, the full variable domain is DTGVSQNPRHKITKRGQNVTFRCDPISEHNRLYWYRQTLGQGPEFLTYFQNEAQLEKSRLLSDRFSAERPKGSFSTLEIQRTEQGDSAMYLCASSLMSGAEDEQYFGPGTRLTVT.

This clonotype was picked up many times. The rearrangement uses TRBV19 and TRBJ1-1; D unclear. The CDR3 spans 12 residues. From germline, CDR1 is LNHDA and CDR2 SQIVND (reference sequence). V lost 2 bases to trimming and J lost 11 bases, with 12 bases between them. The CDR3 spells CASSIIEGLAFF. Written as DNA, the CDR3 is TGTGCCAGTAGTATAATAGAGGGCCTGGCTTTCTTT.

The chain joins TRBV6-5 to TRBJ1-1; weak D call: TRBD1 (6 bases). CDR1 is MNHEY, CDR2 SVGAGI, per germline. The CDR3 totals 12 residues. V lost 2 bases and J lost 11, with 12 bases in between. The CDR3 reads CASSYAGTRAFF. CDR3 nucleotide sequence: TGTGCCAGCAGTTACGCGGGGACAAGGGCTTTCTTT.

V and J are TRBV11-2 and TRBJ2-2; D not certain. The V and J ends lost 5 bases and 4 bases respectively, with 17 bases between them. Germline assignment: CDR1 SGHAT and CDR2 FQNNGV. This CDR3 spans 16 amino acids. The chain's CDR3 is CASSHRLSDLTGELFF. In DNA form, the CDR3 reads TGTGCCAGCAGCCACCGACTTTCGGACCTCACCGGGGAGCTGTTTTTT.

This clonotype was detected many times. The chain employs TRBV7-2 and TRBJ1-1; a weak D match, TRBD1 (6 bases). The V gene lost 7 bases and the J gene lost 1 base, with 16 bases spanning the gap. This CDR3 has 15 amino acids. Per germline, CDR1 SGHTA and CDR2 FQGNSA. As DNA, the CDR3 is TGTGCCAGCAAGAGGACAGCCCTTCCGAACACTGAAGCTTTCTTT. Encoded protein: CASKRTALPNTEAFF.

This clonotype was detected ten times or more. The chain joins TRBV27 to TRBJ2-5, with 11 bases lining up with TRBD2. The ends lost 5 bases at V and 3 bases at J; junction bases unmatched: 14. The CDR3 is 18 amino acids. Germline-derived CDR1 and CDR2 are MNHEY and SMNVEV (reference sequence). The CDR3 coding sequence is TGTGCCAGCAGTCCCGGTCCCCCACTAGCGGGGGAAAAAGAGACCCAGTACTTC. Translating gives CASSPGPPLAGEKETQYF.

This rearrangement joins TRBV6-1 to TRBJ2-5; possibly TRBD2 for D (7 bases). Looked up from germline, CDR1 is MNHNS and CDR2 is SASEGT. This CDR3 region has 15 residues. With 4 bases removed from V and 5 bases from J, the gap between germline ends came to 17 bases. CDR3 DNA: TGTGCCAGCAGTGTTCGGGGGGCCAAAACGGAGACCCAGTACTTC. Its protein is CASSVRGAKTETQYF.

This clonotype was detected ten times or more. The gene calls are TRBV4-2 and TRBJ2-5; perhaps TRBD1 as D (5 bases). Germline V lookup: CDR1 LGHNA, CDR2 YNFKEQ. The V and J ends lost 0 bases and 3 bases respectively, with 11 bases between them. CDR3 length: 15 amino acids. CDR3 residues: CASSQEDIHEETQYF. The DNA for the CDR3 is TGTGCCAGCAGCCAAGAGGACATCCACGAAGAGACCCAGTACTTC.

The chain is built from TRBV12-3 or TRBV12-4 and TRBJ1-2; D gene ambiguous. The V end was cut by 2 bases, the J end by 6 bases, with 16 bases between. The CDR3 sequence is 15 residues long. The CDR3 sequence is CASSLSSTPKHGYTF. DNA of the CDR3: TGTGCCAGCAGTTTATCCTCGACCCCGAAACATGGCTACACCTTC.

V and J are TRBV13 and TRBJ2-3; D might be TRBD2 (6 bases). The CDR3 is 16 residues long. CDR1 and CDR2 (germline): PRHDT, FYEKMQ (reference sequence). Trimming removed 2 bases from V and 2 bases from J, with 14 bases in between. The DNA of the CDR3 is TGTGCCAGCAGCTTAATCCAAGGCGGGGTCACAGATACGCAGTATTTT. It is translated as CASSLIQGGVTDTQYF. Variable domain in full (rest from reference TRBV13 and TRBJ2-3): AAGVIQSPRHLIKEKRETATLKCYPIPRHDTVYWYQQGPGQDPQFLISFYEKMQSDKGSIPDRFSAQQFSDYHSELNMSSLELGDSALYFCASSLIQGGVTDTQYFGPGTRLTVL.